This note documents a single T cell receptor beta chain sequence. The data are from a study of shared clonotypes between healthy human individuals. As processed by the authors: ImmunoSEQ junction-only sequences lacked quality scores, so their filtering differed. Sequencing used immunoSEQ multiplex PCR; TCRdb keeps in-frame clones, though not all of them. V and J calls and clone size are copied from that table; D and trimming were computed from the DNA. Here the sample spans 950,000 to 1,200,000 clones, around three quarters being singletons. V was trimmed by 0 bases and J by 4 bases, leaving 9 bases between them. Per germline, CDR1 SGHNT and CDR2 YYREEE (reference sequence). This CDR3 is 14 amino acids long.

The sequenced sample was memory CD4+ T cells from PBMCs. Subset described: CD45RA-negative fraction. This sequence joins TRBV5-4 and TRBJ2-3; TRBD2 is a possible D gene (5 bases). This clonotype was sampled from a young man in good health. Some clones in this sample may be carry-over from other donors' samples. The CDR3 DNA follows: TGTGCCAGCAGCTTGGTTGAGGAGGCAGATACGCAGTATTTT. Encoded protein: CASSLVEEADTQYF.